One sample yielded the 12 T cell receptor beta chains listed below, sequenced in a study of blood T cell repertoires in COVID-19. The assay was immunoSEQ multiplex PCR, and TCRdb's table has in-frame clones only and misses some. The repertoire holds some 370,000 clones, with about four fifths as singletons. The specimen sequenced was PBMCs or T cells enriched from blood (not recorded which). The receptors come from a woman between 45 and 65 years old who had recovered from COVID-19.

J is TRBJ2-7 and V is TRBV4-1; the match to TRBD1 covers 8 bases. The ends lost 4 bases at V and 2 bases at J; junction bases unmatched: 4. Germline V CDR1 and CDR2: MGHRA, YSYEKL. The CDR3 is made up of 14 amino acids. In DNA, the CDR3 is TGCGCCAGCAGCCCCCCGGACAGGGCCTACGAGCAGTACTTC. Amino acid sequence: CASSPPDRAYEQYF.

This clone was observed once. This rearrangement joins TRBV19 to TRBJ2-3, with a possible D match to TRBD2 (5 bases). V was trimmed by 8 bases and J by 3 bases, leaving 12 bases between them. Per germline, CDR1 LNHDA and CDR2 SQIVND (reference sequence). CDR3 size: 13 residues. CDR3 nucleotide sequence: TGTGCCAGTGGCGGGCCTAAGACAGATACGCAGTATTTT. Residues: CASGGPKTDTQYF.

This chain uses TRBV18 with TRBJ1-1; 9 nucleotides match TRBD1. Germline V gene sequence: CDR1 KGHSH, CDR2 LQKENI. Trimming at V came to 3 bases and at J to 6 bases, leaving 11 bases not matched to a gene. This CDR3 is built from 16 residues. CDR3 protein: CASSPLFRQGDAEAFF. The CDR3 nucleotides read TGTGCCAGCTCACCTCTCTTTCGACAGGGGGACGCTGAAGCTTTCTTT.

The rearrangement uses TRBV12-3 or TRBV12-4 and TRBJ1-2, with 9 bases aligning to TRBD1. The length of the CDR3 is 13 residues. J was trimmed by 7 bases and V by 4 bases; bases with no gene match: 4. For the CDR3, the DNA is TGTGCCAGCAGTTCGACAGGGGGGTTTGGCTACACCTTC. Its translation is CASSSTGGFGYTF.

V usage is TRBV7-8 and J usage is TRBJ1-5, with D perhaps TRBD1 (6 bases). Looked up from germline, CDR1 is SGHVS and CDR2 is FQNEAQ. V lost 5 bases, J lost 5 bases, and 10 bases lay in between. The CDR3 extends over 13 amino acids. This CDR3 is CASSSDRHQPQHF. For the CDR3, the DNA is TGTGCCAGCAGCAGCGACAGGCATCAGCCCCAGCATTTT.

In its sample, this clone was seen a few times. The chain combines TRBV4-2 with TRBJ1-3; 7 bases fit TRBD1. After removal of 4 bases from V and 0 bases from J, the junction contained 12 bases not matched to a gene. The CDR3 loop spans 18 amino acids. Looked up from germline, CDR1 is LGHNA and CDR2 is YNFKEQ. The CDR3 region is CASSPNEGASASGNTIYF. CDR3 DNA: TGTGCCAGCAGCCCGAACGAGGGGGCCAGCGCCTCTGGAAACACCATATATTTT.

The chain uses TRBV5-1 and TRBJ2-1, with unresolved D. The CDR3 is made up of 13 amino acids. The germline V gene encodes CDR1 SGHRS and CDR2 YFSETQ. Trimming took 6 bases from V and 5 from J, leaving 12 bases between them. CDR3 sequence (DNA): TGCGCCAGCAACGCCCTGGAGAACAATGAGCAGTTCTTC. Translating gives CASNALENNEQFF.

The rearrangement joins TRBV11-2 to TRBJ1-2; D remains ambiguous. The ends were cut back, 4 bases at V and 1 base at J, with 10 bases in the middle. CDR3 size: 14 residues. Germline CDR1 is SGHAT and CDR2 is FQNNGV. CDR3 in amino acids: CASSSEGFNYGYTF. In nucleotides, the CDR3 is TGTGCCAGCAGCTCCGAGGGATTTAACTATGGCTACACCTTC.

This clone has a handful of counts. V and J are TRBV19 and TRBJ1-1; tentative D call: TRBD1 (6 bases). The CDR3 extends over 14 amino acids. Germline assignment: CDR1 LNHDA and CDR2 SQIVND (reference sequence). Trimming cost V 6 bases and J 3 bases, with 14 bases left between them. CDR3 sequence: CASRTGLGDTEAFF. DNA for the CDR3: TGTGCCAGTAGAACAGGGCTGGGGGACACTGAAGCTTTCTTT. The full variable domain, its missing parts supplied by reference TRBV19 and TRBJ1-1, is DGGITQSPKYLFRKEGQNVTLSCEQNLNHDAMYWYRQDPGQGLRLIYYSQIVNDFQKGDIAEGYSVSREKKESFPLTVTSAQKNPTAFYLCASRTGLGDTEAFFGQGTRLTVV.

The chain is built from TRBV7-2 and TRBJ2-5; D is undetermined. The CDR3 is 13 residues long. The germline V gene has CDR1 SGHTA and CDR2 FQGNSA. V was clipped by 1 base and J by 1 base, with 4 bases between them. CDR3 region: CASSLGRQETQYF. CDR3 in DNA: TGTGCCAGCAGCTTAGGTCGCCAAGAGACCCAGTACTTC. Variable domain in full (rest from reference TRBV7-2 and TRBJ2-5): GAGVSQSPSNKVTEKGKDVELRCDPISGHTALYWYRQSLGQGLEFLIYFQGNSAPDKSGLPSDRFSAERTGGSVSTLTIQRTQQEDSAVYLCASSLGRQETQYFGPGTRLLVL.

CDR3 nucleotide sequence: TGTGCCAGCAGCCTTAAGGGAACAGGTAGAAATGAAAAACTGTTTTTT. Encoded protein: CASSLKGTGRNEKLFF. The rearrangement links TRBV4-2 to TRBJ1-4; tentatively, D is TRBD1 (5 bases). V gave up 4 bases and J gave up 5 bases, with 17 bases separating them. Germline V gives CDR1 LGHNA, CDR2 YNFKEQ. This CDR3 contains 16 residues.

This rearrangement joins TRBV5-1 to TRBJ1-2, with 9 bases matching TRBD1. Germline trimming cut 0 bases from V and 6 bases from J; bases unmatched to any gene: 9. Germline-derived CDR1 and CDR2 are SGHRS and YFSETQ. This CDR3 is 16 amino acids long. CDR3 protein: CASSLDTGGGRDGYTF. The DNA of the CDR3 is TGCGCCAGCAGCTTGGATACAGGGGGCGGAAGGGATGGCTACACCTTC.